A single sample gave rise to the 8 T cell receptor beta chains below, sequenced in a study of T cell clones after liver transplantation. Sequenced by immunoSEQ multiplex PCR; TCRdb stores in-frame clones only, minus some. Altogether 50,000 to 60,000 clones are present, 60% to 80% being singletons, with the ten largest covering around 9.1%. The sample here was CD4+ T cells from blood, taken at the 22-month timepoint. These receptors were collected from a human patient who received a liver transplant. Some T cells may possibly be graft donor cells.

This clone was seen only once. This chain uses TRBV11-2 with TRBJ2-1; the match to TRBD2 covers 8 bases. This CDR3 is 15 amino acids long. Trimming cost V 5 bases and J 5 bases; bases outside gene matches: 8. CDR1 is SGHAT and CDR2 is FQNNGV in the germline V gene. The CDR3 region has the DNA TGTGCCAGCAGCCTCGGGACTAGTCGAAACAATGAGCAGTTCTTC. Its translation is CASSLGTSRNNEQFF.

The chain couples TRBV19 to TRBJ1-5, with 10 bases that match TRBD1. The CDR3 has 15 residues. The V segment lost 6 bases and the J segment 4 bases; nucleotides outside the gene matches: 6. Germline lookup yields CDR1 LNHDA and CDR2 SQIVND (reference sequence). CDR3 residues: CASRAGTGANQPQHF. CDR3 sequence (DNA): TGTGCCAGTAGGGCCGGGACAGGGGCAAATCAGCCCCAGCATTTT.

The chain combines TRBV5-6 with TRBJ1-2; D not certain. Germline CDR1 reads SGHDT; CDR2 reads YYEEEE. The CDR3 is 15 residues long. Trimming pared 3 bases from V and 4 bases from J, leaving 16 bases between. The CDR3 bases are TGTGCCAGCAGCTCTACCGGGAGGGATGCCTATGGCTACACCTTC. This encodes CASSSTGRDAYGYTF.

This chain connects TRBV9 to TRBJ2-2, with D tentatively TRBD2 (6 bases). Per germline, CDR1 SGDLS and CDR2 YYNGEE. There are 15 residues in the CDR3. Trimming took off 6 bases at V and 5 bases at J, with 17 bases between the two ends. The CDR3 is CASTRYVEGTGELFF. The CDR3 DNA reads TGTGCCAGCACCCGCTATGTGGAGGGGACCGGGGAGCTGTTTTTT.

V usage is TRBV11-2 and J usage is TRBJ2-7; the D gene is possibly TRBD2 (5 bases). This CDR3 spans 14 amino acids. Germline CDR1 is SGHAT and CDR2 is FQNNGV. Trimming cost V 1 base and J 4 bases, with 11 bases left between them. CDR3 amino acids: CASSLGGREYEQYF. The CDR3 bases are TGTGCCAGCAGCTTAGGAGGGAGAGAGTACGAGCAGTACTTC.

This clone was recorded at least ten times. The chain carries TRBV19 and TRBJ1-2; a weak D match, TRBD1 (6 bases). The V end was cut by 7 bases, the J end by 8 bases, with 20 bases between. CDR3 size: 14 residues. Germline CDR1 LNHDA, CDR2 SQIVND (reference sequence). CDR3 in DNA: TGTGCCAGTACCACGACAGGAGGGCCAATAGGCTACACCTTC. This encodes CASTTTGGPIGYTF.

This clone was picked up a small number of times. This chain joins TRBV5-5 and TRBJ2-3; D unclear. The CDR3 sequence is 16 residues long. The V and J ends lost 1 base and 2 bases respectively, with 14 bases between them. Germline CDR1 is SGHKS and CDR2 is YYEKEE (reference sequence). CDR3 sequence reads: CASSLLRFQPTDTQYF. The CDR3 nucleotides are TGTGCCAGCAGCTTGTTGCGTTTCCAACCCACAGATACGCAGTATTTT.

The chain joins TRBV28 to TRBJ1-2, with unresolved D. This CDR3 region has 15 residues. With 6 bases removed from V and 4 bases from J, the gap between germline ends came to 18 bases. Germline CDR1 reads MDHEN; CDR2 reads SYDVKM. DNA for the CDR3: TGTGCCAGCAGAAACCCTGACGGGGTTGGCTATGGCTACACCTTC. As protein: CASRNPDGVGYGYTF.